This T cell receptor (beta chain) was observed in a study of blood T cells in healthy people across ages (dated by TCRdb to 2013 to 2016). As for the study more broadly: In model experiments, template switching captured about one uniquely barcoded TCR beta cDNA molecule for every two T cells. The study measured age-related changes in TCR beta repertoire diversity using deep sequencing normalized with unique cDNA molecular identifiers. The donors were divided into four age groups: young (average around 15 years), middle-aged (approximately 39), aged (approximately 62) and long-lived (around 87). To avoid experimental bias, donors of different ages were spread randomly across the sequencing lanes. The study analyzed two additional independent replicas of 1 million unique cDNA reads from the same blood draw for two donors, one aged 18 to 29 and one aged 80 or older. Overall study results and their limits: There was a strong correlation between observed TCR beta diversity and the percentage of naive T cells measured by flow cytometry. Estimates of total diversity based on one million sequenced T cells were regarded as lower bounds and as underestimates. Because profiling used bulk unsorted PBMCs, naive and antigen-experienced compartments could not be compared conclusively. Because donor CMV infection status was unknown, age-related changes in expanded clonotypes were potentially confounded. Compared with the aged group, the long-lived group had more naive CD4+ T cells, fewer expanded clones and increased TCR diversity, suggesting age selection. As age increased, observed TCR beta diversity per million T cells dropped in a roughly linear way, and a significant reduction was already evident by age 40.

Libraries came from 5' RACE. The reads were generated on an Illumina HiSeq 2500. A second about 7 to 12 cycle PCR used a sample-barcoded 5' primer and a J-beta primer mix. A unique molecular identifier was introduced onto each TCR beta cDNA molecule by a template-switch 5' adaptor carrying 12 random nucleotides. At least 2.5 million CDR3-containing paired-end reads were obtained from each sample. All of the RNA was converted into first-strand cDNA using the Mint cDNA synthesis kit, with a TRBC-specific oligonucleotide serving as the primer. After uracil-DNA glycosylase treatment, a first 18-cycle PCR used universal primers M1SS and BC2_uni_R on all cDNA. Per the source publication's procedure: Normalization of each sample was performed by random selection of 1 million high-quality reads, each carrying a distinct molecular identifier. Instead of being binned into consensus sequences, reads that shared molecular identifiers were thrown out. MiTCR, set to a Q25 quality threshold and the strictest error-elimination algorithm, was used for CDR3 identification, clonotype clustering and error correction. A nonparametric unseen species model using Euler transformation provided a lower-bound estimate of total TCR beta diversity. TCRdb reprocessing: public reads trimmed at Q25 with fastp, clones called with MiXCR, in-frame beta chains kept. Rows are combined by CDR3 protein, so each entry shows the most common genes and DNA. TCRdb's processing, not the study's, gives the V and J calls here. The sample table contains approximately 770,000 distinct CDR3 sequences; only one count was recorded for 58% of them. Around 20% of the sample lies in the top ten.

As encoded in the germline V gene, CDR1 is MNHEY while CDR2 is SVGEGT. Reading from cysteine to phenylalanine, the CDR3 counts 13 amino acids. The retained sequence is limited to the CDR3, 39 bases, with the frame set at the first base. V drops 7 bases and J drops 2 bases, leaving 12 bases in between. This clonotype was counted a single time. No cognate antigen has been identified for it. No per-base quality is available; no much larger clone lies one base away. The 39 donors, aged about 6 to 100 years, were systemically healthy Caucasian individuals from Russia. Around 10 milliliters of peripheral blood were collected from each donor into EDTA-treated Vacutainer tubes. Ficoll-Paque density-gradient centrifugation was used to isolate PBMCs, with at least 6 million per sample. Total RNA was extracted from PBMCs with Trizol reagent, with at least 5.5 micrograms obtained per sample. Naive CD45RAhigh/CD27high T cell percentages were measured by flow cytometry on a PBMC aliquot from every donor.

The receptor comes from a man younger than 45 in good health. Here the chain combines TRBV6-2 or TRBV6-3 and TRBJ2-7; no D segment can be confidently identified. Sequenced material: blood. The CDR3 loop reads CASNFRLAYEQYF. The DNA is as follows: TGTGCCAGCAACTTCAGGTTAGCCTACGAGCAGTACTTC.